The T cell receptor beta chain described here comes from a study of T cell clonality in common variable immunodeficiency (dated by TCRdb to between 2015 and 2017). Standard criteria, namely reduction of serum IgG, IgA and/or IgM below the normal range together with specific antibody deficiency, were applied for the diagnosis of CVID. A total of 44 subjects (about 15 female and roughly 30 male; age range roughly 9 to 64 years, mean age around 40) were included in the CVID group. Predominantly Caucasian heritage was noted among both the CVID patients and the healthy controls. At the time of study participation, every CVID subject had been on replacement immunoglobulin therapy for at least one year. At the time of blood collection, no CVID subject was ill or was being treated with immunomodulatory or immunosuppressive medication. Heparinized peripheral whole blood samples of roughly 5 to 8 ml were obtained from each donor. Genomic DNA from adults with common variable immune deficiency (CVID) and from healthy adult controls was used for sequencing of TCRbeta CDR3 repertoires. Diluted blood was subjected to density centrifugation over Hypaque 1077 or Ficoll-Paque for isolation of peripheral blood mononuclear cells. Genomic DNA was extracted from unsorted mononuclear cells by Qiagen column purification or by a centrifugation-based method.

This clone has a handful of counts. The target of this receptor is not known. The sequenced fragment ends 3 residues before the CDR3 boundary, so the rest is inferred from the germline J gene. CVID samples and control samples contributed equivalent amounts of genomic DNA as sequencing input. For every sample, a 60 bp segment covering the rearranged TCRbeta CDR3 region was amplified and then sequenced. TCRbeta amplification used the immunoSEQ assay, a bias-corrected multiplex PCR with high-throughput sequencing. Turning to the authors' computational methods: Every unique nucleotide sequence was considered a clone and was annotated with V, D and J genes, copy number and frequency. Sequences were labeled productive if in frame, and non-productive if out of frame or containing stop codons. As previously described, clonality was calculated on the basis of Shannon's entropy. The predicted amino acid sequences of productive clones were used to derive mean CDR3 Kyte-Doolittle hydropathy. Scaled V gene usage was hierarchically clustered using Manhattan distance and complete linkage with the R hclust function. Sharing of clones by CDR3 amino acid sequence was evaluated through resampling of 12 repertoires per group over 100 rounds. The repertoires were searched for approximately 70 published EBV-specific TCRbeta sequences and roughly 250 published CMV-specific TCRbeta sequences. A couple of CVID samples that yielded fewer than 10,000 sequences were excluded from the analysis, so around 40 CVID repertoires were retained. The immuneACCESS repertoire file appears here via TCRdb, limited to in-frame rearrangements. These files lack a portion of the clones; in checked studies, under half of the deficit traces to unresolved V genes, and the cause of the others is not known. V, J and clone size reflect that table, while D and trimming were determined from the DNA. The sample records 25,000 to 35,000 clones, none occurring a single time. The ten largest clones capture just under 30% of the sample.

Study-wide findings and limitations: Despite equal DNA input, controls averaged roughly 89,000 unique sequences per sample versus about 30,000 in CVID samples. CVID TCRbeta sequences were reported to have fewer deletions and N-nucleotide insertions and to lack highly modified clones with 13 or more V deletions. The authors noted that sequencing repertoires of T cell subpopulations would be needed to clarify what caused the increased clonality in CVID. Increased TCRbeta clonality was found in CVID subjects compared with healthy controls (t-test p = 0.018), with the increase being most characteristic of about a third of subjects. Differences among patients in the CVID cohort limited the correlations between repertoire features and clinical complications. CVID subjects shared fewer TCRbeta clones with each other than healthy controls did (p < 0.0001).

Between the V and J ends, shortened by 4 bases and 7 bases respectively, the junction contains 6 bases. Reading from cysteine to phenylalanine, the CDR3 counts 11 amino acids. The CDR3 was read in part: 24 bases, with the frame set at base 1. Taken from the germline V gene, the CDR1 and CDR2 loops are SGHRS and YFSETQ. The TCR was taken from a human donor with common variable immunodeficiency. The chain uses TRBV5-1 and TRBJ2-1, with no D gene named confidently. Sequencing was performed on peripheral blood mononuclear cells. The CDR3 is CASSRTNEQFF. Incomplete CDR3 DNA: TGCGCCAGCAGCCGAACTAATGAG.